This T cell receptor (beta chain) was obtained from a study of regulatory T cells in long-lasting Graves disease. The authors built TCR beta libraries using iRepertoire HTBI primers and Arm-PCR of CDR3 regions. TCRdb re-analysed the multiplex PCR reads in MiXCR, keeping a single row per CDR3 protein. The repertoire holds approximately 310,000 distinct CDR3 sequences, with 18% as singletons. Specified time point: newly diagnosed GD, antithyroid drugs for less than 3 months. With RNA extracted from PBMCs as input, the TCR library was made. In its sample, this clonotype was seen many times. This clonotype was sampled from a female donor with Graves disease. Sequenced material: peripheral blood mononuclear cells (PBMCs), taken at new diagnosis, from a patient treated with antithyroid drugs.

The CDR3 region has the DNA TGCGCCAGCAGCCTCGTGACAGGGATGAATGAAAAACTGTTTTTT. Translation: CASSLVTGMNEKLFF. The chain carries TRBV5-1 and TRBJ1-4, with 7 bases lining up with TRBD1. This CDR3 has 15 amino acids. The trim removed 4 bases at V and 5 bases at J, leaving 8 bases unmatched. Germline assignment: CDR1 SGHRS and CDR2 YFSETQ.